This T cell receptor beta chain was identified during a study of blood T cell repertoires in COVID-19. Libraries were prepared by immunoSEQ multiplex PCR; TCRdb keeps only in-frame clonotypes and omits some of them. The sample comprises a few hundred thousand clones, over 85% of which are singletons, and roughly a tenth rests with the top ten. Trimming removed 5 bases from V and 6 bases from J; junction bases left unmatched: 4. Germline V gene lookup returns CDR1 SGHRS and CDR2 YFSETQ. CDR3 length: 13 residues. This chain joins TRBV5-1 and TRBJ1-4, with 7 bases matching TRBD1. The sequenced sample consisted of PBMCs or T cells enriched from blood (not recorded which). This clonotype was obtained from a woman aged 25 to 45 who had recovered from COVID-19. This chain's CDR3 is CASSSGGDEKLFF. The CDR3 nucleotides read TGCGCCAGCAGTTCAGGGGGTGATGAAAAACTGTTTTTT.